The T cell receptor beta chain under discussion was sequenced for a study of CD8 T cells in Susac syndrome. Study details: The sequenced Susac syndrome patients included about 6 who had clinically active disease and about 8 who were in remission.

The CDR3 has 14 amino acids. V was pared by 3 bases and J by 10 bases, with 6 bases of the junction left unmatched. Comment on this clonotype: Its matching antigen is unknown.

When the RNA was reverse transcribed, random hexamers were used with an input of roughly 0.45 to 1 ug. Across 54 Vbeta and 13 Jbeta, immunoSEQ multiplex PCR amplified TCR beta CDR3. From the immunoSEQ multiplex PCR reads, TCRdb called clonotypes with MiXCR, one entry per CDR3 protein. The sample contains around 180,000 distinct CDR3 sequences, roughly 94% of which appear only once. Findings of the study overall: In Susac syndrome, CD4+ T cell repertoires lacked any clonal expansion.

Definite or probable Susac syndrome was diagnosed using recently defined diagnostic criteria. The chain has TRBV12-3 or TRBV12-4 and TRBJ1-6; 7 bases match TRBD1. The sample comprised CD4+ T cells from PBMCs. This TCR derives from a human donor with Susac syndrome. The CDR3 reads CASSFRQGNSPLHF. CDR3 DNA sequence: TGTGCCAGCAGTTTCCGACAGGGTAACTCACCCCTCCACTTT.